The 11 T cell receptor beta chains below were found in one sample sequenced in a study of cytomegalovirus exposure and HLA in healthy donors. The PCR made use of 60 Vbeta and 13 Jbeta primers. Profiling relied on immunoSEQ multiplex PCR, and the TCRdb table lists in-frame clones only, not all of them. The profile shows 210,000 or so clones, about 89% of them singletons. The specimen was PBMCs. These receptor sequences come from a man between 25 and 39 years old in good health and CMV-seronegative.

The V call is TRBV27, the J call TRBJ2-1, with a possible D match to TRBD2 (6 bases). Trimming cost V 8 bases and J 9 bases, with 14 bases left between them. The CDR3 runs to 12 residues. Germline-derived CDR1 and CDR2 are MNHEY and SMNVEV (reference sequence). Here the CDR3 reads CASGGLDTEQFF. CDR3 DNA sequence: TGTGCCAGCGGAGGGTTAGACACTGAGCAGTTCTTC.

This clone was seen a handful of times. The chain recombines TRBV11-3 with TRBJ2-3; D is undetermined. The CDR3 loop spans 14 amino acids. Germline V gives CDR1 SGHNT, CDR2 YENEEA. V was pared by 5 bases and J by 0 bases, with 9 bases between. The CDR3 is CASSPSYSTDTQYF. CDR3 DNA: TGTGCCAGCAGCCCGAGCTATAGCACAGATACGCAGTATTTT.

Comments on this clone: This may be a read error: a much more frequent sequence differs by one nucleotide. The sample contains more than one DNA sequence encoding this CDR3. This rearrangement joins TRBV2 to TRBJ2-3; 8 bases agree with TRBD2. CDR3 length: 15 amino acids. CDR1 and CDR2 from the germline V gene are SNHLY and FYNNEI. The CDR3 nucleotides read TGTGCCAGCAACGATGGGACTAGGAACACAGATACCCAGTATTTT. Its translation is CASNDGTRNTDTQYF.

This chain uses TRBV28 with TRBJ2-7; possibly TRBD1 for D (6 bases). The CDR3 contains 14 residues. With 6 bases removed from V and 9 bases from J, the gap between germline ends came to 21 bases. The V gene's germline CDR1 is MDHEN and CDR2 SYDVKM. CDR3 loop: CASSPPDSPGGQYF. In DNA form, the CDR3 reads TGTGCCAGCAGCCCCCCGGACAGTCCTGGAGGGCAGTACTTC.

The CDR3 DNA is TGTGCCAGCAGTGGACAAGCTTATCAGGGCTACACCTTC. Amino acids: CASSGQAYQGYTF. The V and J genes are TRBV6-5 and TRBJ1-2, with a possible D match to TRBD1 (5 bases). This CDR3 spans 13 amino acids. V was pared by 5 bases and J by 8 bases, with 15 bases between. CDR1 is MNHEY and CDR2 is SVGAGI in the germline V gene.

A remark on this clone: In this CDR3 the conserved last residue, phenylalanine or tryptophan, is missing, so a read error is likely. J is TRBJ2-7 and V is TRBV4-2; 11 positions agree with TRBD2. After removal of 6 bases from V and 2 bases from J, the junction contained 6 bases not matched to a gene. In germline, CDR1 is LGHNA, CDR2 YNFKEQ. The CDR3 covers 15 residues. DNA of the CDR3: TGTGCCAGCAGTCCGCTAGCGGGAGGCCCCTACGAGCAGTACCTC. It yields the protein CASSPLAGGPYEQYL.

The V and J genes are TRBV10-3 and TRBJ2-5; 7 bases align to TRBD2. The CDR3 consists of 13 residues. V was clipped by 6 bases and J by 4 bases; unmatched bases: 5. CDR1 and CDR2 (germline): ENHRY, SYGVKD. The CDR3 region is CAIRGGGGETQYF. Written as DNA, the CDR3 is TGTGCCATCAGGGGTGGGGGGGGAGAGACCCAGTACTTC.

The rearrangement links TRBV30 to TRBJ1-6; 9 bases match TRBD1. V dropped 0 bases and J dropped 9; count of bases not matched to a gene: 6. The CDR3 is 15 residues long. Per germline, CDR1 GTSNPN and CDR2 SVGIG (reference sequence). CDR3 nucleotides: TGTGCCTGGAGTGTACTGGGACAGGGAGGTTCACCCCTCCACTTT. This gives the protein CAWSVLGQGGSPLHF.

The V gene is TRBV4-1, the J gene TRBJ1-1; 7 bases map to TRBD1. Per germline, CDR1 MGHRA and CDR2 YSYEKL. This CDR3 contains 14 residues. V was pared by 7 bases and J by 0 bases, with 5 bases of the junction left unmatched. The CDR3 here is CASKTGLVNTEAFF. The CDR3 nucleotides are TGCGCCAGCAAGACAGGGCTGGTGAACACTGAAGCTTTCTTT.

The chain couples TRBV11-3 to TRBJ2-3; D is possibly TRBD2 (6 bases). Deletions cut 5 bases from V and 6 bases from J, with 12 bases between. There are 13 residues in the CDR3. CDR1 SGHNT and CDR2 YENEEA come from the germline V gene. CDR3 in amino acids: CASSPGERDTQYF. The DNA of the CDR3 is TGTGCCAGCAGCCCGGGGGAGCGGGATACGCAGTATTTT.

The chain has TRBV29-1 and TRBJ1-5; D perhaps matches TRBD1 (5 bases). Germline V gene sequence: CDR1 SQVTM, CDR2 ANQGSEA. The V end lost 7 bases, the J end lost 2 bases, and 9 bases lay between the germline ends. CDR3 size: 12 residues. The CDR3 is CSAAGGNQPQHF. The CDR3 DNA is TGCAGCGCCGCGGGGGGCAATCAGCCCCAGCATTTT.